This T cell receptor beta chain emerged from a study of cytomegalovirus exposure and HLA in healthy donors. Donors in the study were healthy people who gave bone marrow. While unrecorded immune exposures were likely, the donors were nominally healthy when sampled. This CDR3 region has 16 residues. Germline CDR1 SGHNT, CDR2 YYREEE (reference sequence). The PCR had 60 Vbeta and 13 Jbeta primers. The assay was immunoSEQ multiplex PCR, and TCRdb's table has in-frame clones only and misses some. The table records 100,000 to 150,000 clones, roughly 80% of them present only once. This TCR derives from a woman aged 40 to 50 in good health and CMV-seropositive. The chain is built from TRBV5-4 and TRBJ2-5; 14 positions match TRBD2. The J call is uncertain, as TRBJ2-7 better fits the DNA end. The material sequenced was PBMCs. CDR3 nucleotide sequence: TGTGCCAGCAGTTCTCGACTAGCGGGAGGGTTCTACGAGCAGTACTTC. Its translation is CASSSRLAGGFYEQYF.